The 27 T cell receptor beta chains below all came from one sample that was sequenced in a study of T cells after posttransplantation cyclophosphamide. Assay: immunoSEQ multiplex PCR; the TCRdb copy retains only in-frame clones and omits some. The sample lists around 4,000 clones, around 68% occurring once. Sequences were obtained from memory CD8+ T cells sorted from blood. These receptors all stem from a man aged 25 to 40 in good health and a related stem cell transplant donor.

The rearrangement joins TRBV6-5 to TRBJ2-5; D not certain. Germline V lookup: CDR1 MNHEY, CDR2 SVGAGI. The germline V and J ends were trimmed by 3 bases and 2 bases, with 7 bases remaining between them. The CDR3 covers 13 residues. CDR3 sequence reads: CASSYLSQETQYF. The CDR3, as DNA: TGTGCCAGCAGTTATTTGTCTCAAGAGACCCAGTACTTC.

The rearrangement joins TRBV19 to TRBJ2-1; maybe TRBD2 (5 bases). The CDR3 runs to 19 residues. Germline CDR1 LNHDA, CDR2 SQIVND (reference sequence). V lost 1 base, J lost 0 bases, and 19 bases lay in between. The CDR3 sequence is CASSIGLVVGESSYNEQFF. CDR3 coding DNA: TGTGCCAGTAGTATAGGGCTAGTGGTGGGAGAAAGCTCCTACAATGAGCAGTTCTTC. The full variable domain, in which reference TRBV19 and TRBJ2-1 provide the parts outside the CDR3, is DGGITQSPKYLFRKEGQNVTLSCEQNLNHDAMYWYRQDPGQGLRLIYYSQIVNDFQKGDIAEGYSVSREKKESFPLTVTSAQKNPTAFYLCASSIGLVVGESSYNEQFFGPGTRLTVL.

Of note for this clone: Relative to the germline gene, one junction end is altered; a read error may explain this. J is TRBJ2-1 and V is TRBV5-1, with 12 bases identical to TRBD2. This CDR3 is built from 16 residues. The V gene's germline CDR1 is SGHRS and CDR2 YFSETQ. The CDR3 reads CASSPELAGGHNEQFF. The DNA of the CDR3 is TGTGCCAGCAGCCCTGAACTAGCGGGGGGCCACAATGAGCAGTTCTTC.

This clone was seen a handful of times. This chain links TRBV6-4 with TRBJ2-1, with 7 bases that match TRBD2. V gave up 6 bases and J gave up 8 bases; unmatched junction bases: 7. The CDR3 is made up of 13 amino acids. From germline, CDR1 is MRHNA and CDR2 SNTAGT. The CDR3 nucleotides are TGTGCCAGCAGCAACCGGGGGGAGGATGAGCAGTTCTTC. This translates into CASSNRGEDEQFF.

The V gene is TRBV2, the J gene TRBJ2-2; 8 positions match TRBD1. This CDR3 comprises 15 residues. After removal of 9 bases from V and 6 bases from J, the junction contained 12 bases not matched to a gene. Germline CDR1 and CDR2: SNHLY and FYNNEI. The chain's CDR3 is CASILTGDTAGELFF. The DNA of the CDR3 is TGTGCCAGTATATTGACAGGGGATACCGCCGGGGAGCTGTTTTTT.

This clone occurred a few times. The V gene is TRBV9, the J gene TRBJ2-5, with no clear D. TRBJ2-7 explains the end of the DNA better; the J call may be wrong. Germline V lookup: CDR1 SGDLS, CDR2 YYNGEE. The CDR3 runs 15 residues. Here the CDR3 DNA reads TGTGCCAGCAGTATCGAACAGAAGACGGCATACGAGCAGTACTTC. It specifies CASSIEQKTAYEQYF.

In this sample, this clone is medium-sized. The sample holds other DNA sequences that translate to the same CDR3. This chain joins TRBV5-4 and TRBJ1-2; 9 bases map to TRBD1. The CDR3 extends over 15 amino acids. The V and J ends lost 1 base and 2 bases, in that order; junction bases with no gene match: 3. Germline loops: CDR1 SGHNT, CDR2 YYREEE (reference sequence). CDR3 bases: TGTGCCAGCAGCTTGAGAGGACAGGGGAACTATGGCTACACCTTC. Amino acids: CASSLRGQGNYGYTF. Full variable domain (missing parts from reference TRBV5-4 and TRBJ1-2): ETGVTQSPTHLIKTRGQQVTLRCSSQSGHNTVSWYQQALGQGPQFIFQYYREEENGRGNFPPRFSGLQFPNYSSELNVNALELDDSALYLCASSLRGQGNYGYTFGSGTRLTVV.

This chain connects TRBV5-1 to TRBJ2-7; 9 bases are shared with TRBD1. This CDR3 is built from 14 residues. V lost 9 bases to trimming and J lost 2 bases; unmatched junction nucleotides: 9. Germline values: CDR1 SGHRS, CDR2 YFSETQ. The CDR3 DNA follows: TGCGCCACCTCGGGGGACAGGGCTACCTACGAGCAGTACTTC. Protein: CATSGDRATYEQYF.

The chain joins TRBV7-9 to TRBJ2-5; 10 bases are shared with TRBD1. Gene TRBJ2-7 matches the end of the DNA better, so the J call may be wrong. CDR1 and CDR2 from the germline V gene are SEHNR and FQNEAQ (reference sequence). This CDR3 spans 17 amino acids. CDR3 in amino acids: CASSLVGGTGVSYEQYF. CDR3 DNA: TGTGCCAGCAGCTTAGTGGGGGGGACAGGGGTCTCCTACGAGCAGTACTTC.

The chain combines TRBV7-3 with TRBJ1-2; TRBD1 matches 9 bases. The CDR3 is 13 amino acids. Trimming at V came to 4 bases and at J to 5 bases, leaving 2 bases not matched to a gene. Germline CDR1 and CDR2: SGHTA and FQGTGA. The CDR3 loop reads CASSSGQGYGYTF. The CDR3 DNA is TGTGCCAGCAGCTCCGGACAGGGGTATGGCTACACCTTC. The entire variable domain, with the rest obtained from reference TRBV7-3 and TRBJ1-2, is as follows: GAGVSQTPSNKVTEKGKYVELRCDPISGHTALYWYRQSLGQGPEFLIYFQGTGAADDSGLPNDRFFAVRPEGSVSTLKIQRTERGDSAVYLCASSSGQGYGYTFGSGTRLTVV.

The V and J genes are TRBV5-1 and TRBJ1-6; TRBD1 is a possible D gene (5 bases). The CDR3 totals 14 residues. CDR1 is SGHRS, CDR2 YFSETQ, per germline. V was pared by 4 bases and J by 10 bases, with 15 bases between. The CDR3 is CASSPEGVGSPLHF. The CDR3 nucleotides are TGCGCCAGCAGCCCGGAAGGGGTGGGATCACCCCTCCACTTT.

The CDR3 DNA sequence: TGTGCCAGCAGACCAATTGGACTCTCCTACGAGCAGTACTTC. Translating it yields CASRPIGLSYEQYF. The rearrangement joins TRBV27 to TRBJ2-7, with a possible D match to TRBD2 (5 bases). Trimming took off 6 bases at V and 0 bases at J, with 12 bases between the two ends. The CDR3 extends over 14 amino acids. Germline V gene lookup returns CDR1 MNHEY and CDR2 SMNVEV (reference sequence).

CDR3 loop: CASSLLDRSFMGDTQYF. In DNA, the CDR3 is TGTGCCAGCAGCTTGTTGGACAGAAGCTTTATGGGAGATACGCAGTATTTT. The J gene is TRBJ2-3, the V gene TRBV5-6; a weak D match, TRBD1 (6 bases). The germline V gene has CDR1 SGHDT and CDR2 YYEEEE. The CDR3 spans 17 residues. Trimming removed 1 base at V and 5 bases at J, with 20 bases between.

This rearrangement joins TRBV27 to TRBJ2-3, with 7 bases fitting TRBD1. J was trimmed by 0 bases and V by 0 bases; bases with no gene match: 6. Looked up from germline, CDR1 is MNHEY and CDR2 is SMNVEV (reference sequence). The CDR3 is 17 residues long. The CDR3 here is CASSLSGTAASTDTQYF. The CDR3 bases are TGTGCCAGCAGTTTATCGGGGACAGCCGCTAGCACAGATACGCAGTATTTT.

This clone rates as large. For the CDR3, the DNA is TGTGCCAGCAGCTCCCGCTCAACAGGGTGGGCTTTCTTT. It specifies CASSSRSTGWAFF. The V and J genes are TRBV7-8 and TRBJ1-1; possibly TRBD1 for D (6 bases). The CDR3 loop spans 13 amino acids. Germline V CDR1 and CDR2: SGHVS, FQNEAQ. The V gene lost 4 bases and the J gene lost 11 bases, with 17 bases spanning the gap.

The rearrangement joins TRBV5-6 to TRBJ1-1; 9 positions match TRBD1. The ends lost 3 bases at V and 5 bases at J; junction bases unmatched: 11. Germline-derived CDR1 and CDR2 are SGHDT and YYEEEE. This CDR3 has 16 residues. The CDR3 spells CASSSAGDREGTEAFF. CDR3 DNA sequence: TGTGCCAGCAGCTCGGCCGGGGACAGGGAGGGGACTGAAGCTTTCTTT.

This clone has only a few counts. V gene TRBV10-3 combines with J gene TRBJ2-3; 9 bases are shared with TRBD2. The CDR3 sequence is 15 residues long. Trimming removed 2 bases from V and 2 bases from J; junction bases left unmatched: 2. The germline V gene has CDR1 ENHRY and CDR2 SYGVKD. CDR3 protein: CAISEGGGVTDTQYF. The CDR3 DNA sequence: TGTGCCATCAGTGAGGGCGGGGGGGTCACAGATACGCAGTATTTT.

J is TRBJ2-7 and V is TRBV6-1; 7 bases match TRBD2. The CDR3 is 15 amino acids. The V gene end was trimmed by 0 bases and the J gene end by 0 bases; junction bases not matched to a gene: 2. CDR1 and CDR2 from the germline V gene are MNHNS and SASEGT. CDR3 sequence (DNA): TGTGCCAGCAGTGAAGCGGCTAGCGGCTCCTACGAGCAGTACTTC. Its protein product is CASSEAASGSYEQYF.

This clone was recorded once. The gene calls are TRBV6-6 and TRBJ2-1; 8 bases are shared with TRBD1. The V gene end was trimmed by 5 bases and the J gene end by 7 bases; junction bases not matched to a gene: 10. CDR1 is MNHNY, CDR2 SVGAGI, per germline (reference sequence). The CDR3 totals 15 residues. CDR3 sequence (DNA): TGTGCCAGCAGTCGCAGACAGGGGAAGATGAATGAGCAGTTCTTC. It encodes CASSRRQGKMNEQFF.

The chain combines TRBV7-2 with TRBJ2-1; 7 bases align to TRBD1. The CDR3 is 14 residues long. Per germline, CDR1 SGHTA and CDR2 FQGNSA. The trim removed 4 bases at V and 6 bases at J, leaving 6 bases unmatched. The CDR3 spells CASSSSGTVNEQFF. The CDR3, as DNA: TGTGCCAGCAGCTCCTCCGGGACAGTCAATGAGCAGTTCTTC.

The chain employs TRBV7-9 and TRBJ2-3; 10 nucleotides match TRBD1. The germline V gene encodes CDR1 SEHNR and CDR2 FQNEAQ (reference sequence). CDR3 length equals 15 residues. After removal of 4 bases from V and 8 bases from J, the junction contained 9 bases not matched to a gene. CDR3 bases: TGTGCCAGCAGCTCCCGGGACAGGGACAGGGGTACGCAGTATTTT. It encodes CASSSRDRDRGTQYF.

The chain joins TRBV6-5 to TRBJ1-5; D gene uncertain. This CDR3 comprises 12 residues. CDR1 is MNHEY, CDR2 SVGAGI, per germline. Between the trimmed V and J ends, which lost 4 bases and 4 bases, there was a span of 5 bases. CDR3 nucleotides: TGTGCCAGCAGTTCACAGAATCAGCCCCAGCATTTT. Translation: CASSSQNQPQHF.

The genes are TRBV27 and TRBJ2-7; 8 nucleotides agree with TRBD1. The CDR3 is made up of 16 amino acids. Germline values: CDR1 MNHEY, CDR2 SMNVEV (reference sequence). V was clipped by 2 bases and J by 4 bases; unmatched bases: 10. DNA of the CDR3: TGTGCCAGCAGTTTAAAGCAGGGGGCATCTTATTACGAGCAGTACTTC. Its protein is CASSLKQGASYYEQYF.

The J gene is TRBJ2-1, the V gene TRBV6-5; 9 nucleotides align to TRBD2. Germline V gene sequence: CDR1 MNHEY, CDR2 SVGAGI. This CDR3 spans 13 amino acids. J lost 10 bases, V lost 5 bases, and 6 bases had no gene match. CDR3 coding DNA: TGTGCCAGCAGTCCCCTGACTAGCGGAGAGCAGTTCTTC. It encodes CASSPLTSGEQFF.

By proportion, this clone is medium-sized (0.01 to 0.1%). The chain's CDR3 is CASSTYRGGNTEAFF. The CDR3 coding sequence is TGTGCCAGCAGCACTTACAGGGGCGGGAACACTGAAGCTTTCTTT. The chain employs TRBV28 and TRBJ1-1, with 7 positions matching TRBD1. The V gene's germline CDR1 is MDHEN and CDR2 SYDVKM. This CDR3 region has 15 residues. V trimming: 6 bases; J trimming: 1 base; junction bases outside the gene matches: 8.

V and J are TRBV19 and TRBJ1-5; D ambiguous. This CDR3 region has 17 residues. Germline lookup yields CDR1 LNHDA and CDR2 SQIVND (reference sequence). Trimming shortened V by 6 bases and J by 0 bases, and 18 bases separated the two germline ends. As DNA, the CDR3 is TGTGCCAGTAGCCTCCAGGCACAGTCCGATAGCAATCAGCCCCAGCATTTT. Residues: CASSLQAQSDSNQPQHF.

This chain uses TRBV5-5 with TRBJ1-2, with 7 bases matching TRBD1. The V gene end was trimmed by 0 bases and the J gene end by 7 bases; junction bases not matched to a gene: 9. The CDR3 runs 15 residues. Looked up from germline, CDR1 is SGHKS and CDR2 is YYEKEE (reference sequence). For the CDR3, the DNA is TGTGCCAGCAGCTTGGGAACAGGGGAAGGGGGTGGCTACACCTTC. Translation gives CASSLGTGEGGGYTF.